Each of the 18 T cell receptor beta chains below was sequenced from the same sample in a study of T cell responses to AZD1222 COVID-19 vaccine. Measured with immunoSEQ multiplex PCR; TCRdb has only the in-frame clones, and not every one. The table includes approximately 100,000 clones, 70% to 90% detected once. The sample consisted of peripheral blood, taken on day 0 of AZD1222 vaccination. These receptors all come from an adult in good health.

The V and J genes are TRBV2 and TRBJ1-2; D is unresolved. The germline gives CDR1 SNHLY, CDR2 FYNNEI. This CDR3 comprises 14 residues. Trimming removed 6 bases from V and 12 bases from J, with 23 bases in between. The CDR3 nucleotides are TGTGCCAGCAGCGACACATGGCGGGAGGGTACAGACACCTTC. Its protein product is CASSDTWREGTDTF.

The V and J genes are TRBV3-1 (or the pseudogene TRBV3-2) and TRBJ2-1; 13 nucleotides agree with TRBD2. Germline V gene sequence: CDR1 LGHDT, CDR2 YNNKEL (reference sequence). The CDR3 consists of 16 residues. The V gene end was trimmed by 4 bases and the J gene end by 8 bases; junction bases not matched to a gene: 8. The CDR3 DNA sequence: TGTGCCAGCAGCCTGCCCGGGACTAGCGGGGTCTATGAGCAGTTCTTC. Residues: CASSLPGTSGVYEQFF.

The chain uses TRBV6-5 and TRBJ2-5; D gene unclear. Germline V gives CDR1 MNHEY, CDR2 SVGAGI. V lost 7 bases and J lost 3, with 12 bases in between. The CDR3 has 13 residues. The CDR3 DNA reads TGTGCCAGCATCCAGAGTGGGGAAGAGACCCAGTACTTC. This codes for CASIQSGEETQYF.

The chain carries TRBV19 and TRBJ1-2; D gene unclear. Germline V CDR1 and CDR2: LNHDA, SQIVND (reference sequence). V lost 3 bases and J 2 bases, leaving 10 bases between the germline ends. This CDR3 has 14 residues. The CDR3 reads CASSMGLSNYGYTF. As DNA, the CDR3 is TGTGCCAGTAGTATGGGTCTCTCGAACTATGGCTACACCTTC.

This chain links TRBV29-1 with TRBJ2-5; 7 bases match TRBD2. With 6 bases clipped from V and 2 bases from J, the junction kept 12 bases outside the gene matches. Per germline, CDR1 SQVTM and CDR2 ANQGSEA. The CDR3 is 15 amino acids. CDR3 in amino acids: CSVWGGGFGQETQYF. The CDR3 DNA is TGCAGCGTGTGGGGGGGAGGGTTCGGACAAGAGACCCAGTACTTC.

The chain employs TRBV13 and TRBJ1-2; the match to TRBD1 covers 10 bases. This CDR3 contains 14 residues. The V gene's germline CDR1 is PRHDT and CDR2 FYEKMQ (reference sequence). J lost 4 bases, V lost 2 bases, and 1 base had no gene match. CDR3 DNA sequence: TGTGCCAGCAGCTTATGGGACAGGGGCTATGGCTACACCTTC. It specifies CASSLWDRGYGYTF.

The chain joins TRBV5-5 to TRBJ1-2; D not certain. V dropped 0 bases and J dropped 4 bases, with 13 bases sitting between them. This CDR3 comprises 15 residues. CDR1 is SGHKS and CDR2 is YYEKEE in the germline V gene (reference sequence). The CDR3: CASSLEFITAYGYTF. DNA of the CDR3: TGTGCCAGCAGCTTGGAGTTTATAACGGCCTATGGCTACACCTTC.

The rearrangement uses TRBV10-2 and TRBJ2-3; either TRBD1 or TRBD2 may fit D (7 bases each). V lost 9 bases, J lost 11 bases, and 15 bases lay in between. Germline V gene sequence: CDR1 WSHSY, CDR2 SAAADI. This CDR3 region has 11 residues. The CDR3 coding sequence is TGCGCCAGTCTCGGGGGGACAGAGCAGTATTTT. It specifies CASLGGTEQYF.

The chain recombines TRBV6-5 with TRBJ1-2; 7 positions match TRBD1. Germline V gene data show CDR1 as MNHEY and CDR2 as SVGAGI. J was trimmed by 3 bases and V by 7 bases; bases with no gene match: 8. The CDR3 totals 14 residues. The CDR3 DNA sequence: TGTGCCAGCAAAGGGCTCGGGACAGACTATGGCTACACCTTC. This gives the protein CASKGLGTDYGYTF.

The V and J genes are TRBV30 and TRBJ1-1; maybe TRBD1 (5 bases). Trimming took off 3 bases at V and 11 bases at J, with 13 bases between the two ends. CDR1 and CDR2 (germline): GTSNPN, SVGIG (reference sequence). This CDR3 is built from 11 residues. CDR3 nucleotide sequence: TGTGCCTGGAGGCGGGACCCGAATGCTTTCTTT. This sequence encodes CAWRRDPNAFF.

This clone was seen only once. This chain joins TRBV5-4 and TRBJ2-6; D is unclear. V lost 2 bases and J 0 bases, leaving 9 bases between the germline ends. In germline, CDR1 is SGHNT, CDR2 YYREEE (reference sequence). There are 16 residues in the CDR3. Here the CDR3 DNA reads TGTGCCAGCAGCTTACCGCCACGCTCTGGGGCCAACGTCCTGACTTTC. It specifies CASSLPPRSGANVLTF. Full variable domain (rest looked up from reference TRBV5-4 and TRBJ2-6): ETGVTQSPTHLIKTRGQQVTLRCSSQSGHNTVSWYQQALGQGPQFIFQYYREEENGRGNFPPRFSGLQFPNYSSELNVNALELDDSALYLCASSLPPRSGANVLTFGAGSRLTVL.

V is TRBV5-1 and J is TRBJ1-2, with TRBD1 matching 9 bases. The germline gives CDR1 SGHRS, CDR2 YFSETQ. The CDR3 consists of 15 residues. The trim removed 3 bases at V and 3 bases at J, leaving 6 bases unmatched. The CDR3 protein is CASSSGTGIDYGYTF. The CDR3 bases are TGCGCCAGCAGCTCCGGGACAGGGATTGACTATGGCTACACCTTC. Using reference TRBV5-1 and TRBJ1-2 for the parts outside the CDR3, the full variable domain is KAGVTQTPRYLIKTRGQQVTLSCSPISGHRSVSWYQQTPGQGLQFLFEYFSETQRNKGNFPGRFSGRQFSNSRSEMNVSTLELGDSALYLCASSSGTGIDYGYTFGSGTRLTVV.

This rearrangement joins TRBV15 to TRBJ2-1; possibly TRBD2 for D (5 bases). V lost 3 bases and J lost 5, with 17 bases in between. Per the germline V gene, CDR1 is LNHNV and CDR2 is YYDKDF (reference sequence). This CDR3 spans 16 amino acids. CDR3 bases: TGTGCCACCAGCAGTGGCCCCTGGGGAGTCCACAATGAGCAGTTCTTC. It specifies CATSSGPWGVHNEQFF.

The gene calls are TRBV5-6 and TRBJ1-5, with D tentatively TRBD1 (5 bases). CDR3 length: 14 residues. V lost 4 bases and J 4 bases, leaving 12 bases between the germline ends. The germline V gene encodes CDR1 SGHDT and CDR2 YYEEEE. This chain's CDR3 is CASSATGVNQPQHF. CDR3 bases: TGTGCCAGCAGCGCCACGGGGGTGAATCAGCCCCAGCATTTT.

The genes are TRBV5-1 and TRBJ1-6; D remains unclear. The CDR3 length is 15 residues. Germline V CDR1 and CDR2: SGHRS, YFSETQ. Trimming took off 4 bases at V and 7 bases at J, with 15 bases between the two ends. For the CDR3, the DNA is TGCGCCAGCAGCACGGGCGGCAGCCGGAATTCACCCCTCCACTTT. Translating it yields CASSTGGSRNSPLHF.

The chain employs TRBV2 and TRBJ2-1, with a possible D match to TRBD2 (7 bases). CDR3 length: 15 amino acids. V was pared by 3 bases and J by 5 bases, with 14 bases between. The V gene's germline CDR1 is SNHLY and CDR2 FYNNEI. The CDR3 loop reads CASSEWRGLDNEQFF. In DNA, the CDR3 is TGTGCCAGCAGTGAGTGGCGGGGGCTAGACAATGAGCAGTTCTTC.

V is TRBV19 and J is TRBJ1-6; 9 bases match TRBD1. With V trimmed by 5 bases and J by 4 bases, 6 bases remained unmatched. The length of the CDR3 is 16 residues. CDR1 and CDR2 (germline): LNHDA, SQIVND (reference sequence). The CDR3 DNA is TGTGCCAGTAGTCTCGGGACAGGGTTTTATAATTCACCCCTCCACTTT. Protein product: CASSLGTGFYNSPLHF.

This clone was picked up one time. The rearrangement joins TRBV4-1 to TRBJ1-1; tentative D call: TRBD1 (6 bases). Trimming stripped 3 bases from V and 0 bases from J, with 11 bases between. The CDR3 has 15 amino acids. Germline values: CDR1 MGHRA, CDR2 YSYEKL. The CDR3 protein is CASSQIQGVNTEAFF. The CDR3 coding sequence is TGCGCCAGCAGCCAGATACAGGGAGTGAACACTGAAGCTTTCTTT.